The clone carrying this T cell receptor beta chain has a handful of counts. Its antigen is still unknown. This record belongs to a study of neoadjuvant anti-PD-1 for oral cavity cancer. Turning to the study itself: Patients without progression received a fourth nivolumab dose around day 43, then surgical resection on days 50-56.

This CDR3 spans 13 amino acids. Germline-derived CDR1 and CDR2 are MRHNA and SNTAGT. Trimming took off 3 bases at V and 8 bases at J, with 13 bases between the two ends. Study-wide results and caveats: Each response group had just a few patients in TCR analyses.

The time point denotes: after neoadjuvant nivolumab, at surgical resection. Stage II-IVA oral cavity squamous cell carcinoma was new and untreated by systemic or radiation therapy. Six replicates per PBMC sample, mostly from 480 ng of genomic DNA. Sequencing was performed with immunoSEQ multiplex PCR; in TCRdb, only in-frame clones are kept and a portion is missing. The sample records about 7,800 clones, roughly 69% being singletons. Sample: PBMCs, taken after nivolumab (anti-PD-1) treatment. The chain has TRBV6-4 and TRBJ1-2, with D possibly TRBD1 on 6 matching bases. This clonotype was sampled from a person between 40 and 85 years old with oral cavity squamous cell carcinoma. CDR3 loop: CASSEQGTSGYTF. In DNA, the CDR3 is TGTGCCAGCAGTGAGCAGGGGACGTCCGGCTACACCTTC.